A single sample gave rise to the 18 T cell receptor beta chains below, sequenced in a study of cytomegalovirus exposure and HLA in healthy donors. With 60 Vbeta and 13 Jbeta primers, the PCR was carried out. Sequencing was performed with immunoSEQ multiplex PCR; in TCRdb, only in-frame clones are kept and a portion is missing. The sample data list about 34,000 clones. Source material: PBMCs. All receptors come from a woman aged 40 to 50 in good health and CMV-seropositive.

The V gene is TRBV30, the J gene TRBJ2-3; 7 bases fit TRBD2. Germline V gene data show CDR1 as GTSNPN and CDR2 as SVGIG (reference sequence). The CDR3 has 15 amino acids. The V and J ends lost 2 bases and 1 base, in that order; junction bases with no gene match: 6. The CDR3 DNA follows: TGTGCCTGGAGTCCGGGCGGGAGAGGCACAGATACGCAGTATTTT. It codes for CAWSPGGRGTDTQYF.

The gene calls are TRBV19 and TRBJ2-2; D gene ambiguous. The CDR3 is 17 amino acids. Deletions cut 0 bases from V and 0 bases from J, with 11 bases between. Per the germline V gene, CDR1 is LNHDA and CDR2 is SQIVND (reference sequence). The CDR3: CASSIDPRQSNTGELFF. DNA of the CDR3: TGTGCCAGTAGTATAGATCCCAGGCAGTCGAACACCGGGGAGCTGTTTTTT. The entire variable domain, with the rest obtained from reference TRBV19 and TRBJ2-2, is as follows: DGGITQSPKYLFRKEGQNVTLSCEQNLNHDAMYWYRQDPGQGLRLIYYSQIVNDFQKGDIAEGYSVSREKKESFPLTVTSAQKNPTAFYLCASSIDPRQSNTGELFFGEGSRLTVL.

This sequence joins TRBV7-8 and TRBJ2-5; 10 bases align to TRBD1. The CDR3 is 16 residues long. The trim removed 1 base at V and 2 bases at J, leaving 4 bases unmatched. Looked up from germline, CDR1 is SGHVS and CDR2 is FQNEAQ. The CDR3 here is CASSLVGQGVQETQYF. The CDR3 DNA sequence: TGTGCCAGCAGCTTAGTTGGACAGGGGGTTCAAGAGACCCAGTACTTC. The full variable domain, with the rest looked up from reference TRBV7-8 and TRBJ2-5, is GAGVSQSPRYKVAKRGQDVALRCDPISGHVSLFWYQQALGQGPEFLTYFQNEAQLDKSGLPSDRFFAERPEGSVSTLKIQRTQQEDSAVYLCASSLVGQGVQETQYFGPGTRLLVL.

The genes are TRBV11-2 and TRBJ2-5, with 9 bases identical to TRBD2. The germline V gene has CDR1 SGHAT and CDR2 FQNNGV. The CDR3 has 15 residues. V lost 2 bases, J lost 5 bases, and 6 bases stayed unmatched. CDR3 amino acids: CASSLIPSGMETQYF. CDR3 DNA: TGTGCCAGCAGCTTAATCCCTAGCGGGATGGAGACCCAGTACTTC.

The chain has TRBV11-3 and TRBJ1-3; D unclear. The germline gives CDR1 SGHNT, CDR2 YENEEA. The CDR3 is 16 residues long. V lost 1 base to trimming and J lost 2 bases, with 12 bases between them. Here the CDR3 DNA reads TGTGCCAGCAGCTTAGGCCCCGTGGCGGCTGGAAACACCATATATTTT. As protein: CASSLGPVAAGNTIYF.

The V and J genes are TRBV27 and TRBJ1-2, with D possibly matching TRBD1 (5 bases). The CDR3 covers 13 residues. V was trimmed by 6 bases and J by 7 bases, leaving 15 bases between them. Germline V gene sequence: CDR1 MNHEY, CDR2 SMNVEV (reference sequence). The CDR3 here is CASSLPGGIGYTF. CDR3 in DNA: TGTGCCAGCAGCCTCCCGGGGGGGATTGGCTACACCTTC.

The DNA for the CDR3 is TGTGCCAGCAGCTTCTCCATGGAGGAGACCCAGTACTTC. Residues: CASSFSMEETQYF. The chain employs TRBV7-3 and TRBJ2-5; the D is unclear. The CDR3 contains 13 residues. Trimming took 3 bases from V and 5 from J, leaving 10 bases between them. Germline V lookup: CDR1 SGHTA, CDR2 FQGTGA.

J is TRBJ1-1 and V is TRBV14; 9 bases agree with TRBD1. The V gene end was trimmed by 4 bases and the J gene end by 0 bases; junction bases not matched to a gene: 6. Germline V gene lookup returns CDR1 SGHDN and CDR2 FVKESK. The CDR3 is 16 residues long. In nucleotides, the CDR3 is TGTGCCAGCAGCCCCGGGACAGGGACCTTGAACACTGAAGCTTTCTTT. Residues: CASSPGTGTLNTEAFF.

This clone registers medium-sized by frequency. The V and J genes are TRBV10-3 and TRBJ2-1; D is unresolved. The CDR3 spans 11 residues. Germline V CDR1 and CDR2: ENHRY, SYGVKD. V was trimmed by 3 bases and J by 5 bases, leaving 2 bases between them. The chain's CDR3 is CAISDNNEQFF. The CDR3 DNA reads TGTGCCATCAGTGACAACAATGAGCAGTTCTTC.

This chain connects TRBV6-1 to TRBJ2-1; the D gene is possibly TRBD1 (6 bases). V was cut by 7 bases and J by 4 bases, with 14 bases left in between. Germline V gives CDR1 MNHNS, CDR2 SASEGT. This CDR3 spans 14 amino acids. The CDR3 bases are TGTGCCAGCAAGGACAGCGTGAGGTACAATGAGCAGTTCTTC. Its protein product is CASKDSVRYNEQFF.

The gene calls are TRBV28 and TRBJ1-2, with 8 bases fitting TRBD1. The CDR3 runs 12 residues. After removal of 10 bases from V and 7 bases from J, the junction contained 8 bases not matched to a gene. The germline V gene encodes CDR1 MDHEN and CDR2 SYDVKM. CDR3 protein: CAIQGQGGGYTF. The CDR3 nucleotides are TGTGCCATCCAAGGACAGGGAGGTGGCTACACCTTC.

The rearrangement uses TRBV19 and TRBJ1-1; tentative D call: TRBD1 (5 bases). Trimming stripped 6 bases from V and 1 base from J, with 18 bases between. This CDR3 has 16 amino acids. Looked up from germline, CDR1 is LNHDA and CDR2 is SQIVND (reference sequence). CDR3: CASRSSGFPSNTEAFF. DNA for the CDR3: TGTGCCAGTAGGTCCTCAGGGTTTCCATCGAACACTGAAGCTTTCTTT.

The V call is TRBV18, the J call TRBJ2-5; D remains ambiguous. The tail of the sequence fits TRBJ2-7 better, so the J call may be wrong. There are 13 residues in the CDR3. CDR1 is KGHSH, CDR2 LQKENI, per germline. CDR3 bases: TGTGCCAGCTCACCACCTAGCTCCTACGAGCAGTACTTC. Its protein is CASSPPSSYEQYF.

V and J are TRBV5-1 and TRBJ2-7; 9 bases are a match to TRBD1. J gave up 4 bases and V 4 bases, and 6 bases lay outside the gene matches. The germline V gene has CDR1 SGHRS and CDR2 YFSETQ. The CDR3 extends over 14 amino acids. DNA of the CDR3: TGCGCCAGCAGCCGAGGGACAGGGTATTACGAGCAGTACTTC. Translated: CASSRGTGYYEQYF.

The chain combines TRBV5-1 with TRBJ1-5, with D unclear. With 4 bases removed from V and 2 bases from J, the gap between germline ends came to 22 bases. Germline CDR1 reads SGHRS; CDR2 reads YFSETQ. This CDR3 spans 18 amino acids. CDR3 sequence reads: CASSLRPGREACNQPQHF. The CDR3 region has the DNA TGCGCCAGCAGCCTAAGACCCGGCCGGGAGGCTTGCAATCAGCCCCAGCATTTT.

The rearrangement links TRBV5-4 to TRBJ1-4, with 7 positions matching TRBD1. The CDR3 is made up of 14 amino acids. Germline lookup yields CDR1 SGHNT and CDR2 YYREEE (reference sequence). Trimming at V came to 4 bases and at J to 4 bases, leaving 4 bases not matched to a gene. This CDR3 reads CASSPGQFNEKLFF. CDR3 sequence (DNA): TGTGCCAGCAGCCCGGGACAGTTTAATGAAAAACTGTTTTTT.

V usage is TRBV29-1 and J usage is TRBJ2-7; no clear D gene. Germline CDR1 reads SQVTM; CDR2 reads ANQGSEA. The V end lost 4 bases, the J end lost 5 bases, and 12 bases lay between the germline ends. The CDR3 consists of 12 residues. The CDR3 DNA reads as TGCAGCGTTGGTAGGCTGGGCGACGAGCAGTACTTC. This gives the protein CSVGRLGDEQYF.

The chain employs TRBV18 and TRBJ1-4; no clear D. The CDR3 length is 14 residues. V shed 3 bases and J shed 0 bases, with 5 bases lying between them. Germline V gene sequence: CDR1 KGHSH, CDR2 LQKENI. The CDR3 reads CASSPTATNEKLFF. CDR3 nucleotide sequence: TGTGCCAGCTCACCTACAGCAACTAATGAAAAACTGTTTTTT.